This T cell receptor beta chain was recovered during a study of T cells in Graves' hyperthyroidism and ophthalmopathy. Researchers took RNA transcripts and amplified the TCR beta CDR3 regions from them. HTBI primers were the set used in a first-round RT-PCR of the TCR CDR3. TCRdb called the multiplex PCR reads again in MiXCR, with one record for every CDR3 protein. Of around 620,000 distinct CDR3 sequences in the sample, just over 45% were seen once. With V trimmed by 3 bases and J by 14 bases, 10 bases remained unmatched. Germline CDR1 is SGHTA and CDR2 is FQGNSA. This CDR3 has 14 residues. Reasons for excluding patients were uncontrolled infection, other autoimmune disease, pregnancy or lactation.

The specimen was peripheral blood or thyroid tissue (not recorded which). The chain joins TRBV7-2 to TRBJ1-5, with TRBD1 matching 10 bases. The receptor's source is an adult woman with Graves' disease, either hyperthyroidism or ophthalmopathy (not recorded which). Written as DNA, the CDR3 is TGTGCCAGCAGCTTGGGACAGGGGATGAACAATGAGCATTTT. It encodes CASSLGQGMNNEHF.